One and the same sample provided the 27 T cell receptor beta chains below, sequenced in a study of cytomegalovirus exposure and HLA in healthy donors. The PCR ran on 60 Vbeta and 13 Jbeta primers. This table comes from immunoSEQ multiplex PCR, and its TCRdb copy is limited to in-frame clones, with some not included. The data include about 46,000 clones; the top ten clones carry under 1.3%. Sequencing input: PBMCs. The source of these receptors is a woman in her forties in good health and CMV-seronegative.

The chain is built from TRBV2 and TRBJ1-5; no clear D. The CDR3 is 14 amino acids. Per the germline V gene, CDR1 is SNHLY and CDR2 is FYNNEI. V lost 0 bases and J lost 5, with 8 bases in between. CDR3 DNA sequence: TGTGCCAGCAGTGAAGCGACACCCGATCAGCCCCAGCATTTT. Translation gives CASSEATPDQPQHF.

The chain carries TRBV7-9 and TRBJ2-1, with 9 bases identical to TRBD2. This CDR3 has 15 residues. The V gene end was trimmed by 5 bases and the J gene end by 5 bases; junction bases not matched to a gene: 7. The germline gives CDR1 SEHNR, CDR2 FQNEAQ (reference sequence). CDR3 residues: CASSKREESDNEQFF. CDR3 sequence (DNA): TGTGCCAGCAGCAAGCGGGAGGAGTCCGACAATGAGCAGTTCTTC.

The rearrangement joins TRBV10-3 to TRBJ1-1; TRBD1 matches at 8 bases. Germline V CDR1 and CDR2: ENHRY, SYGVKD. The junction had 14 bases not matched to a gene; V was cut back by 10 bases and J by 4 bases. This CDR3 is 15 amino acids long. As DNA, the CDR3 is TGTGCCACCGGACAGGGATGGGTTGTGGGCACTGAAGCTTTCTTT. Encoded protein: CATGQGWVVGTEAFF.

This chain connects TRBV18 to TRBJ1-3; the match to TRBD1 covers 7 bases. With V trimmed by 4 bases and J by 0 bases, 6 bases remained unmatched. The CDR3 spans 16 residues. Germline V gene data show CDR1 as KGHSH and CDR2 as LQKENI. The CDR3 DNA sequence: TGTGCCAGCTCACTCGGGACAGCTCACTCTGGAAACACCATATATTTT. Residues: CASSLGTAHSGNTIYF.

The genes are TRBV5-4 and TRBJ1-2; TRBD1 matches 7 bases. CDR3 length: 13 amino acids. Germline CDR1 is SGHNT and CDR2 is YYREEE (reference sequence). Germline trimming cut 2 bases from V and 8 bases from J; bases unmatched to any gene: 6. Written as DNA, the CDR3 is TGTGCCAGCAGCTTTGGAGGGGGCGAAGGCTACACCTTC. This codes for CASSFGGGEGYTF.

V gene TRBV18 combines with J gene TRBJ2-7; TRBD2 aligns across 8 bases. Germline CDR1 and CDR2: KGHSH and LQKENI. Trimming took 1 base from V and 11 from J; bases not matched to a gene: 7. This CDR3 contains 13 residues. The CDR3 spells CASSPRDSGNEYF. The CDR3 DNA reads TGTGCCAGCTCACCACGGGATAGCGGGAATGAGTACTTC.

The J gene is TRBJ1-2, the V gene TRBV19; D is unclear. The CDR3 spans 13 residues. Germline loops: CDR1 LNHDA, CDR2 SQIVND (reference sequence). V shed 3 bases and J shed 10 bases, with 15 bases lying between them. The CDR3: CASSIRGSVTYTF. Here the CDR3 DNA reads TGTGCCAGTAGTATCCGCGGGTCCGTAACCTACACCTTC.

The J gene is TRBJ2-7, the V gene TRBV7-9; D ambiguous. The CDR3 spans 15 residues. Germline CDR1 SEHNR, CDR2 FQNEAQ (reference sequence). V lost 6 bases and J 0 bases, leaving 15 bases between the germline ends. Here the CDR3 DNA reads TGTGCCAGCAGTTATTGGCCAGGCGCCTCCTACGAGCAGTACTTC. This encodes CASSYWPGASYEQYF. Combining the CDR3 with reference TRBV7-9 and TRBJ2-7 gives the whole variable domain DTGVSQNPRHKITKRGQNVTFRCDPISEHNRLYWYRQTLGQGPEFLTYFQNEAQLEKSRLLSDRFSAERPKGSFSTLEIQRTEQGDSAMYLCASSYWPGASYEQYFGPGTRLTVT.

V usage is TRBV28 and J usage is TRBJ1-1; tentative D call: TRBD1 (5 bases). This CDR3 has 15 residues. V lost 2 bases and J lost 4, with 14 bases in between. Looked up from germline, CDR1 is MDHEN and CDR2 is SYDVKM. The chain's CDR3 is CASSLKVGGGTEAFF. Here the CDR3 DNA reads TGTGCCAGCAGTTTAAAGGTGGGGGGGGGCACTGAAGCTTTCTTT.

The CDR3 coding sequence is TGTGCCAGCAGCGCCGCCGGGACAGCCTACAATGAGCAGTTCTTC. Amino acids: CASSAAGTAYNEQFF. V and J are TRBV9 and TRBJ2-1; 7 bases line up with TRBD1. V dropped 3 bases and J dropped 2; count of bases not matched to a gene: 5. Germline V gene lookup returns CDR1 SGDLS and CDR2 YYNGEE. CDR3 length: 15 amino acids.

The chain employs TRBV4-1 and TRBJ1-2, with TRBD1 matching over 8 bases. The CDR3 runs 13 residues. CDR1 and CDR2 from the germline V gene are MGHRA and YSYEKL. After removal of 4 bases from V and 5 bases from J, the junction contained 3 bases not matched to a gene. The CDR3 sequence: CASSPTGVYGYTF. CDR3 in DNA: TGCGCCAGCAGCCCGACAGGGGTTTATGGCTACACCTTC.

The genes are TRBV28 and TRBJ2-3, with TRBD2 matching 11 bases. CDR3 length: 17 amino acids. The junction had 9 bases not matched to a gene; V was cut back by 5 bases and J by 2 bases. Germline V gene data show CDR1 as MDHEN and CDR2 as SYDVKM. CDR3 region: CASSGTSGPHSTDTQYF. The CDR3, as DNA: TGTGCCAGCAGTGGGACTAGCGGCCCCCATTCCACAGATACGCAGTATTTT. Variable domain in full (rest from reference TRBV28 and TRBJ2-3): DVKVTQSSRYLVKRTGEKVFLECVQDMDHENMFWYRQDPGLGLRLIYFSYDVKMKEKGDIPEGYSVSREKKERFSLILESASTNQTSMYLCASSGTSGPHSTDTQYFGPGTRLTVL.

The CDR3: CASSESGGSGNTIYF. CDR3 nucleotides: TGTGCCAGCAGTGAAAGTGGGGGGTCTGGAAACACCATATATTTT. The J gene is TRBJ1-3, the V gene TRBV6-1; maybe TRBD1 (5 bases). The CDR3 spans 15 residues. Deletions cut 2 bases from V and 1 base from J, with 9 bases between. Germline V gene lookup returns CDR1 MNHNS and CDR2 SASEGT.

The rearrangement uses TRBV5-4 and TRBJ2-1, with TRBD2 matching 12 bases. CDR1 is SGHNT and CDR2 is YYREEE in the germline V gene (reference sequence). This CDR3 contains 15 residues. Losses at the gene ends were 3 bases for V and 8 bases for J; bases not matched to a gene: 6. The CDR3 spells CASSSPSGRADEQFF. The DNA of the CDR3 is TGTGCCAGCAGCTCTCCTAGCGGGAGGGCCGATGAGCAGTTCTTC.

CDR3 bases: TGTGCCTGGCGAGTGACCGGGACTAGCGGGCGGAACGAGCAGTACTTC. Protein sequence: CAWRVTGTSGRNEQYF. The chain uses TRBV30 and TRBJ2-7, with TRBD2 matching over 12 bases. The V gene end was trimmed by 5 bases and the J gene end by 5 bases; junction bases not matched to a gene: 13. Germline CDR1 GTSNPN, CDR2 SVGIG (reference sequence). This CDR3 contains 16 residues.

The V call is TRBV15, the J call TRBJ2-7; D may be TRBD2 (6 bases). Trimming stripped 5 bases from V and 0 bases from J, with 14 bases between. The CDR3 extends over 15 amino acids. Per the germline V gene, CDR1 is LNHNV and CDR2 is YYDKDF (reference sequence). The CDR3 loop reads CATSAMRDRSYEQYF. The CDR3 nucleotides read TGTGCCACCAGCGCGATGCGGGACCGCTCCTACGAGCAGTACTTC.

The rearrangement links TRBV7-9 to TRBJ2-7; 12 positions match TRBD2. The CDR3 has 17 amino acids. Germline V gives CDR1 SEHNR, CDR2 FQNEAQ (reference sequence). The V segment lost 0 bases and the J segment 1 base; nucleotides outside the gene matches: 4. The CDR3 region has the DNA TGTGCCAGCAGCTTAGCGCTCGGGACTAGCGGGTCCTACGAGCAGTACTTC. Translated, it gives CASSLALGTSGSYEQYF.

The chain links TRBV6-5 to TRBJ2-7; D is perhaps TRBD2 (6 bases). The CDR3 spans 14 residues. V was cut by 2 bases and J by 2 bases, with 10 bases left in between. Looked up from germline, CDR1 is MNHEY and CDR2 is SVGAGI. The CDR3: CASSYGGVPYEQYF. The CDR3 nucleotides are TGTGCCAGCAGTTACGGCGGGGTTCCCTACGAGCAGTACTTC.

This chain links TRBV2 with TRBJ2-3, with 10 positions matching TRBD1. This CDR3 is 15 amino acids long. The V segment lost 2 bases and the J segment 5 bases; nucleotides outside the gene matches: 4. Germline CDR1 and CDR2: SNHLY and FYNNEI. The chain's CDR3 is CASSERDRGRDTQYF. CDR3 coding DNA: TGTGCCAGCAGTGAAAGGGACAGGGGCAGAGATACGCAGTATTTT.

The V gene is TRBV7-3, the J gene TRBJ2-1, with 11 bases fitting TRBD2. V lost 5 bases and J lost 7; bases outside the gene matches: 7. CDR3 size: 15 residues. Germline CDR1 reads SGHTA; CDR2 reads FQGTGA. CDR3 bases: TGTGCCAGCAGCGATTTAGCGGGAGGGAGAAATGAGCAGTTCTTC. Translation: CASSDLAGGRNEQFF.

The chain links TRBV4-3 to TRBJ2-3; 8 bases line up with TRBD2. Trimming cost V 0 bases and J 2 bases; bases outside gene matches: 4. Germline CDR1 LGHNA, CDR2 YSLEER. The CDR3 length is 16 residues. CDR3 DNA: TGCGCCAGCAGCCAAGATGCTAGCGGGTACACAGATACGCAGTATTTT. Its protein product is CASSQDASGYTDTQYF.

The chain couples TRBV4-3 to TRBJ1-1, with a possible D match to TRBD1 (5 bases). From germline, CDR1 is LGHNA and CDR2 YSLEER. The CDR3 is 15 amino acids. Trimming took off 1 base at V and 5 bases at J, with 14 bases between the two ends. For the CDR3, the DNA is TGCGCCAGCAGCCAAGTCCTTCAGGGAGGGACTGAAGCTTTCTTT. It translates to CASSQVLQGGTEAFF.

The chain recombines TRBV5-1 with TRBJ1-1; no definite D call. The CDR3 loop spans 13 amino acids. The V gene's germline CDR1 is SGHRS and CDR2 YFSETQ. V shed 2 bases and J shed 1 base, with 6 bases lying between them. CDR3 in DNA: TGCGCCAGCAGCTTCTTGTGGAACACTGAAGCTTTCTTT. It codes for CASSFLWNTEAFF.

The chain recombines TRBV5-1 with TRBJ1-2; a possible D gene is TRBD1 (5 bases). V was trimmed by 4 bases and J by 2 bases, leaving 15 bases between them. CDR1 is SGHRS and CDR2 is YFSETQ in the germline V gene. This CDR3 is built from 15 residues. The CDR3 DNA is TGCGCCAGCAGCGGGAGGGGAGGGACCAACTATGGCTACACCTTC. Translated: CASSGRGGTNYGYTF.

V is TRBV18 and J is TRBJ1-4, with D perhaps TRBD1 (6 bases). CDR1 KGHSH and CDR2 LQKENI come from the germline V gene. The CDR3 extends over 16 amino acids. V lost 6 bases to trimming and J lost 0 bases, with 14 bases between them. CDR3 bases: TGTGCCAGCTCTCTTGGACAGCTTGCAACTAATGAAAAACTGTTTTTT. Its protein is CASSLGQLATNEKLFF.

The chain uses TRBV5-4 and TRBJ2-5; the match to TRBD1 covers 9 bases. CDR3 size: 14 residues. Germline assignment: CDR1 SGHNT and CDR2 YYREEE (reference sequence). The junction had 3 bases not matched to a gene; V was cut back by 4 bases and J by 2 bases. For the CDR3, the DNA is TGTGCCAGCAGCCAGGGACAGGGTCAAGAGACCCAGTACTTC. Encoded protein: CASSQGQGQETQYF.

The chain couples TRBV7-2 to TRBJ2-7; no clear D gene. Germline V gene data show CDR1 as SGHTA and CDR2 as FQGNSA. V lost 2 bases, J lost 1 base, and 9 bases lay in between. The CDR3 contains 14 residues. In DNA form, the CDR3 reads TGTGCCAGCAGCTTAAACCGAGAGTCCTACGAGCAGTACTTC. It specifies CASSLNRESYEQYF.